This T cell receptor beta chain was recovered during a study of blood T cells in healthy people across ages. Study observations and caveats: It was held that the diversity estimates obtained from one million T cells were underestimates.

The CDR3 spans 15 residues. Details on this clonotype: Antigen: not known.

For the second PCR, which ran for about 6 to 12 cycles, a sample-barcoded 5' primer and a J-beta primer mix were used. TCRdb analysed the 5' RACE reads with MiXCR anew, one entry per CDR3 protein. The sample includes about 1.6 million distinct CDR3 sequences, roughly a third of them seen just once. V usage is TRBV21-1 and J usage is TRBJ2-6; the table calls TRBD1, which could not be checked here. TRBV21-1 is given as a pseudogene. Sequencing was done on a sample of blood. The clonotype comes from a woman in her twenties or thirties in good health. CDR3 sequence: CASIGQGTGANVLTF. In DNA, the CDR3 is TGTGCCAGCATAGGACAGGGTACTGGGGCCAACGTCCTGACTTTC.